The rows below give T cell receptor beta chains drawn from one sample of a study of T cells in Graves' hyperthyroidism and ophthalmopathy. TCRdb re-derived calls from the multiplex PCR reads in MiXCR, one entry per CDR3 protein. The sample contains fewer than 450,000 distinct CDR3 sequences, approximately 17% of which appear only once. The sequenced sample was blood. The source is a woman between 25 and 40 years old with Graves' hyperthyroidism that later progressed to Graves' ophthalmopathy. The conserved cysteine and the conserved F or W are not part of the CDR3 here.

V gene	J gene	CDR3 protein
TRBV6-1	TRBJ2-2	ASRSGLAENTGELF
TRBV30	TRBJ2-4	AWSGPVLLAKNIQY
TRBV3-1	TRBJ2-6	ASSHLTGVSPLSGANVLT
TRBV7-9	TRBJ2-3	ASSLGLTSGGTDTQY
TRBV28	TRBJ2-7	ASSLLLADPTYEQY
TRBV11-2	TRBJ2-1	ASSLVRGAFNEQF
TRBV12-3/TRBV12-4	TRBJ1-1	ASRLGFGRGGAF
TRBV19	TRBJ2-2	ASSMHSGTYFVGELF
TRBV11-2	TRBJ1-1	ASSLDNGLAAF
TRBV10-3	TRBJ2-7	ATLEQGAYEQY
TRBV9	TRBJ1-3	ASSVDSIGNTIY
TRBV10-3	TRBJ2-1	AISVVSGSMDEQF
TRBV6-1	TRBJ2-7	ASSEGQGNSYEQY
TRBV28	TRBJ1-1	ASTFWRQAGATEAF
TRBV11-2	TRBJ2-2	ASSPLDRGRTGELF
TRBV28	TRBJ1-3	ASSGSGRNTIY
TRBV5-1	TRBJ2-1	ASGFGQAGDNEQF
TRBV6-4	TRBJ2-7	ASRGGHYEQY
TRBV4-1	TRBJ2-1	ASSPGTEYNEQF
TRBV12-3/TRBV12-4	TRBJ2-1	ASSLSAPSEQF
TRBV5-1	TRBJ1-3	ASSFGLGGNTIY
TRBV12-3/TRBV12-4	TRBJ2-2	ASRGGAGELF
TRBV7-2	TRBJ2-1	ASSIPPAWSTYNEQF
TRBV6-2/TRBV6-3	TRBJ1-5	ASSSRPGVNQPQH
TRBV4-1	TRBJ2-5	ASSQDSGQETQY
TRBV11-1	TRBJ2-2	ASSGGLAELSRELF
TRBV18	TRBJ1-1	ASSPIRENTEAF